This T cell receptor beta chain was recorded in a study of CD8 T cells in ankylosing spondylitis. Regarding the study as a whole: Significant enrichment of disease-linked clones was reported in matched ankylosing spondylitis synovial fluid. Researchers report that disease-linked clones proved CD8+ and relatively rare in peripheral blood. Past studies reported some motif variants in reactive arthritis synovial fluid and blood.

Quantitative molecular-barcoded 5'-RACE generated the TCR beta libraries. TCRdb analysed the 5' RACE reads with MiXCR anew, one entry per CDR3 protein. The data hold approximately 340,000 distinct CDR3 sequences, with about 15% observed a single time. This clonotype was recorded at least ten times. Its antigen remains unknown. The V and J ends lost 0 bases and 2 bases respectively, with 8 bases between them. Germline values: CDR1 SGHRS, CDR2 YFSETQ. The CDR3 is 14 amino acids. The V and J genes are TRBV5-1 and TRBJ1-1, with unresolved D. The sequence derives from a male donor with ankylosing spondylitis or in good health (not recorded which). Sequencing was done on a sample of blood, either unsorted or a sorted T cell fraction (not recorded which). The CDR3 region is CASSLAGSNTEAFF. Written as DNA, the CDR3 is TGCGCCAGCAGCTTGGCCGGCTCAAACACTGAAGCTTTCTTT.